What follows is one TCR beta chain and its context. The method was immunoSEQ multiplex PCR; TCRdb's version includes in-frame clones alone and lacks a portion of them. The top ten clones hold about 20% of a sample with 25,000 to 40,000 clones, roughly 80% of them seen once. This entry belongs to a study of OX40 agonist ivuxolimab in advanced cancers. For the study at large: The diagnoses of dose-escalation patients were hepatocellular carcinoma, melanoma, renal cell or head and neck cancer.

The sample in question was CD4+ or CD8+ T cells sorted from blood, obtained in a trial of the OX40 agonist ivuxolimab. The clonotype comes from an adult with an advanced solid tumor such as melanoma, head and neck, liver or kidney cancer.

In nucleotides, the CDR3 is TGTGCCAGCAGCCCTGATGCGGGGCGGCGAGAGCAGTACTTC. Translated: CASSPDAGRREQYF. The gene calls are TRBV5-4 and TRBJ2-7; possibly TRBD2 for D (6 bases). Germline V gives CDR1 SGHNT, CDR2 YYREEE (reference sequence). The CDR3 length is 14 residues. V dropped 4 bases and J dropped 7 bases, with 18 bases sitting between them.